This T cell receptor (beta chain) was obtained from a study of cytomegalovirus exposure and HLA in healthy donors. Unmatched junction bases numbered 8, after V lost 4 bases and J lost 5 bases. Looked up from germline, CDR1 is SEHNR and CDR2 is FQNEAQ (reference sequence). The CDR3 spans 14 residues. Use of 60 Vbeta and 13 Jbeta primers characterized the PCR. Sequenced by immunoSEQ multiplex PCR; TCRdb stores in-frame clones only, minus some. This table holds approximately 150,000 clones, roughly four fifths found once. The sequenced sample was PBMCs. The TCR was taken from a woman in her thirties or forties in good health and CMV-seronegative. The genes are TRBV7-9 and TRBJ2-7, with 7 bases identical to TRBD1. This chain's CDR3 is CASSSNRGSHEQYF. DNA for the CDR3: TGTGCCAGCAGCTCTAACAGGGGTTCCCACGAGCAGTACTTC.